This T cell receptor beta chain came from a study of blood T cell repertoires in COVID-19. Looking at the study overall: Both acute and convalescent COVID-19 samples were obtained from the United States, Italy and Spain. T cells, B-cell-depleted T cells, or PBMCs provided the cDNA or gDNA that served as material.

Per the study methods: It was from reference gene primer amplification that nucleated cell counts were estimated. Profiling relied on immunoSEQ multiplex PCR, and the TCRdb table lists in-frame clones only, not all of them. V and J calls and clone size come straight from that table; D and trimming were deduced from the DNA. The sample has under 350,000 clones, roughly 83% seen once. The V gene lost 10 bases and the J gene lost 5 bases, with 15 bases spanning the gap. The CDR3 consists of 12 residues. This chain links TRBV12-3 or TRBV12-4 with TRBJ2-7; TRBD2 is a possible D gene (6 bases). The TCR was taken from a man aged 55 to 70 who had recovered from COVID-19. The material sequenced was peripheral blood. In nucleotides, the CDR3 is TGTGCCACCGGGGGTGCGTTCGACGAGCAGTACTTC. Its translation is CATGGAFDEQYF.